Below, one T cell receptor beta chain is given with its context. The data were obtained in a study of PD-1 and CTLA-4 blockade in melanoma. The V gene's germline CDR1 is WSHSY and CDR2 SAAADI. The CDR3 contains 15 residues. V shed 6 bases and J 4 bases; nucleotides not matched to a gene: 8. Profiled with immunoSEQ multiplex PCR; TCRdb holds only in-frame clones, not every one. Here the sample spans about 29,000 clones, about 89% being singletons. The chain couples TRBV10-2 to TRBJ1-4, with TRBD1 identical over 7 bases. Sequencing used CD8+ T cells from peripheral blood, obtained before anti-PD-1 treatment. This receptor was taken from a human donor with melanoma. CDR3 in amino acids: CASRHSTGLNEKLFF. The CDR3 nucleotides are TGCGCCAGCAGACACTCGACAGGGCTTAATGAAAAACTGTTTTTT.